The 17 T cell receptor beta chains in this list originate from one sample, sequenced in a study of T cells in Graves' hyperthyroidism and ophthalmopathy. RNA transcripts served as the template for amplifying TCR beta CDR3 regions. When the TCR CDR3 underwent first-round RT-PCR, the HTBI primer set was used. TCRdb re-called the multiplex PCR reads through MiXCR, storing one row per CDR3 protein. The table lists about 500,000 distinct CDR3 sequences, about 45% of them singletons, with about 45% in the top ten. Sequences were obtained from peripheral blood or thyroid tissue (not recorded which). The receptors originated from an adult woman with Graves' disease, either hyperthyroidism or ophthalmopathy (not recorded which).

This clonotype was counted ten times or more. The rearrangement uses TRBV4-1 and TRBJ2-2, with D unresolved. The CDR3 runs 12 residues. V gave up 3 bases and J gave up 6 bases, with 5 bases separating them. CDR1 and CDR2 from the germline V gene are MGHRA and YSYEKL. The CDR3 DNA is TGCGCCAGCAGCCATCTAGCCGGGGAGCTGTTTTTT. Encoded protein: CASSHLAGELFF.

This clonotype was counted at least ten times. The V and J genes are TRBV7-2 and TRBJ1-1; 7 bases line up with TRBD1. V lost 4 bases to trimming and J lost 5 bases; unmatched junction nucleotides: 10. The germline V gene has CDR1 SGHTA and CDR2 FQGNSA. CDR3 length: 15 residues. The CDR3: CASSSPGQSRTEAFF. CDR3 nucleotides: TGTGCCAGCAGCTCCCCGGGACAGTCGAGAACTGAAGCTTTCTTT.

In its sample, this clonotype was seen once. The rearrangement links TRBV25-1 to TRBJ2-5, with 9 bases that match TRBD2. The germline CDR1 and CDR2 sequences are MGHDK and SYGVNS. CDR3 length: 16 amino acids. The V segment lost 8 bases and the J segment 3 bases; nucleotides outside the gene matches: 13. The CDR3 DNA follows: TGTGCCAGCCTGCCTAGCGGGATGGAGTGGGAAGAGACCCAGTACTTC. Its protein product is CASLPSGMEWEETQYF.

This clonotype was detected a few times. The chain recombines TRBV10-3 with TRBJ1-2; possibly TRBD1 for D (5 bases). This CDR3 is 14 amino acids long. V was shortened by 10 bases and J by 6 bases, with 21 bases between the two germline ends. Germline V gives CDR1 ENHRY, CDR2 SYGVKD. CDR3 nucleotide sequence: TGTGCCACCATCGACACTTCCGGGGACGATGGCTACACCTTC. As protein: CATIDTSGDDGYTF.

This clonotype was observed many times. The chain employs TRBV20-1 and TRBJ2-5; D is uncertain. Trimming removed 0 bases from V and 4 bases from J, with 9 bases in between. The CDR3 has 13 amino acids. Germline V gives CDR1 DFQATT, CDR2 SNEGSKA (reference sequence). The CDR3 region has the DNA TGCAGTGCTAGAGATAGACTTTCAGAGACCCAGTACTTC. It yields the protein CSARDRLSETQYF.

This clonotype has a count of ten or more. The rearrangement uses TRBV2 and TRBJ1-2; D is unclear. The V and J ends lost 4 bases and 5 bases respectively, with 14 bases between them. Germline V gives CDR1 SNHLY, CDR2 FYNNEI. There are 14 residues in the CDR3. The CDR3 nucleotides are TGTGCCAGCAGTGGGGGATCTCACGCGTATGGCTACACCTTC. Translated: CASSGGSHAYGYTF. The full variable domain, completed using reference TRBV2 and TRBJ1-2, is EPEVTQTPSHQVTQMGQEVILRCVPISNHLYFYWYRQILGQKVEFLVSFYNNEISEKSEIFDDQFSVERPDGSNFTLKIRSTKLEDSAMYFCASSGGSHAYGYTFGSGTRLTVV.

V and J are TRBV11-3 and TRBJ2-2, with 8 bases identical to TRBD2. This CDR3 has 16 amino acids. The V gene end was trimmed by 4 bases and the J gene end by 4 bases; junction bases not matched to a gene: 8. Germline CDR1 reads SGHNT; CDR2 reads YENEEA. The CDR3 reads CASSSGLAARTGELFF. CDR3 in DNA: TGTGCCAGCAGCTCCGGACTAGCTGCTCGCACCGGGGAGCTGTTTTTT.

This clonotype has more than one count but fewer than ten. The junction shows a germline mismatch at one end, possibly a read error. The V call is TRBV10-2, the J call TRBJ1-1, with D perhaps TRBD1 (5 bases). CDR3 size: 13 residues. Looked up from germline, CDR1 is WSHSY and CDR2 is SAAADI. The CDR3 DNA reads as TGTGCCAGCAGTCCCGAGGGGCGGACTGAAGCTTTCTTT. Its protein is CASSPEGRTEAFF.

As for this clonotype: This CDR3 is missing its conserved last phenylalanine or tryptophan, likely due to a read error. The chain links TRBV10-3 to TRBJ1-1; TRBD1 is a possible D gene (5 bases). The germline V gene has CDR1 ENHRY and CDR2 SYGVKD. The CDR3 covers 14 residues. V lost 7 bases, J lost 4 bases, and 16 bases lay in between. CDR3 bases: TGTGCCATCAAACAGGATAGGGGCGGCACTGAAGCTTTCTCT. This sequence encodes CAIKQDRGGTEAFS.

This clonotype was seen once. This rearrangement joins TRBV29-1 to TRBJ2-4; 15 bases fit TRBD2. The CDR3 covers 16 residues. J lost 3 bases, V lost 8 bases, and 8 bases had no gene match. The germline CDR1 and CDR2 sequences are SQVTM and ANQGSEA. CDR3 bases: TGCAGCCCAGGGACTAGCGGGAGGTTCGTCAAAAACATTCAGTACTTC. Translation: CSPGTSGRFVKNIQYF.

This clonotype was counted at least ten times. This chain links TRBV2 with TRBJ2-7, with 10 bases matching TRBD1. V trimming: 4 bases; J trimming: 6 bases; junction bases outside the gene matches: 6. Germline lookup yields CDR1 SNHLY and CDR2 FYNNEI. The CDR3 is 14 residues long. CDR3 in amino acids: CASSAGTGVGEQYF. DNA of the CDR3: TGTGCCAGCAGTGCCGGGACAGGGGTGGGCGAGCAGTACTTC. Based on the CDR3 plus reference TRBV2 and TRBJ2-7, the full variable domain is EPEVTQTPSHQVTQMGQEVILRCVPISNHLYFYWYRQILGQKVEFLVSFYNNEISEKSEIFDDQFSVERPDGSNFTLKIRSTKLEDSAMYFCASSAGTGVGEQYFGPGTRLTVT.

The rearrangement joins TRBV24-1 to TRBJ2-7; maybe TRBD1 (5 bases). The V and J ends lost 9 bases and 0 bases respectively, with 11 bases between them. The CDR3 has 13 amino acids. Germline V gene sequence: CDR1 KGHDR, CDR2 SFDVKD. The CDR3 DNA reads as TGTGCCACCGGACAACCGAACTCCTACGAGCAGTACTTC. Amino acid sequence: CATGQPNSYEQYF.

This clonotype was observed many times. The CDR3 DNA reads as TGCAGCGTTGGGGGAATCGGCAGTGGCTACACCTTC. This translates into CSVGGIGSGYTF. The chain uses TRBV29-1 and TRBJ1-2; D gene ambiguous. With 4 bases removed from V and 7 bases from J, the gap between germline ends came to 13 bases. CDR3 length: 12 amino acids. Looked up from germline, CDR1 is SQVTM and CDR2 is ANQGSEA.

This chain links TRBV7-2 with TRBJ2-2, with TRBD2 matching 7 bases. Looked up from germline, CDR1 is SGHTA and CDR2 is FQGNSA. The trim removed 5 bases at V and 9 bases at J, leaving 15 bases unmatched. The length of the CDR3 is 16 residues. The CDR3 loop is CASSHFAGVFARELFF. The CDR3 coding sequence is TGTGCCAGCAGCCACTTTGCGGGAGTCTTCGCCCGGGAGCTGTTTTTT.

The J gene is TRBJ2-7, the V gene TRBV29-1, with a possible D match to TRBD1 (6 bases). Germline lookup yields CDR1 SQVTM and CDR2 ANQGSEA. Trimming removed 7 bases from V and 2 bases from J, with 12 bases in between. The CDR3 has 12 residues. CDR3 in DNA: TGCAGCGCTAAACAGGGAACCTACGAGCAGTACTTC. Protein sequence: CSAKQGTYEQYF.

This clonotype showed up just a few times. V usage is TRBV10-2 and J usage is TRBJ1-2; no clear D gene. V was cut by 2 bases and J by 1 base, with 5 bases left in between. This CDR3 has 13 residues. CDR1 is WSHSY and CDR2 is SAAADI in the germline V gene. CDR3 sequence reads: CASSESVNYGYTF. CDR3 coding DNA: TGCGCCAGCAGTGAGAGCGTTAACTATGGCTACACCTTC.

The DNA of the CDR3 is TGCAGCGTGACAGCAACTGATAATCAGCCCCAGCATTTT. Protein: CSVTATDNQPQHF. J is TRBJ1-5 and V is TRBV29-1; D possibly corresponds to TRBD1 (5 bases). V dropped 6 bases and J dropped 4 bases, with 13 bases sitting between them. Germline V gene sequence: CDR1 SQVTM, CDR2 ANQGSEA. The CDR3 spans 13 residues.